This passage covers 18 T cell receptor beta chains from one sample sequenced in a study of identical twins. A single record per CDR3 protein comes from TCRdb applying MiXCR to the 5' RACE reads. The sample carries approximately 600,000 distinct CDR3 sequences, just over 7% recorded once. The sample was also reused in another study, on yellow fever vaccine responses in identical twins.

The sequencing input was PBMCs. The receptors were sampled from a young woman in good health.

This clonotype appeared a few times. The chain carries TRBV7-3 and TRBJ1-6, with TRBD1 as a possible D gene (5 bases). The germline CDR1 and CDR2 sequences are SGHTA and FQGTGA. Trimming pared 1 base from V and 9 bases from J, leaving 13 bases between. The CDR3 runs 15 residues. The CDR3, as DNA: TGTGCCAGCAGCTTAAGGGGCAGCGAGACTTCACCCCTCCACTTT. Protein: CASSLRGSETSPLHF.

In its sample, this clonotype was seen many times. The chain combines TRBV5-1 with TRBJ2-4, with D maybe TRBD1 (7 bases). Germline CDR1 and CDR2: SGHRS and YFSETQ. The V gene lost 5 bases and the J gene lost 5 bases, with 23 bases spanning the gap. The CDR3 has 17 residues. The CDR3 sequence is CASRPVLWQGGENIQYF. In DNA, the CDR3 is TGCGCCAGCAGGCCCGTTTTATGGCAGGGGGGAGAAAACATTCAGTACTTC.

The chain is built from TRBV20-1 and TRBJ2-3; 10 bases fit TRBD1. The CDR3 has 15 residues. J gave up 0 bases and V 4 bases, and 4 bases lay outside the gene matches. Germline V gives CDR1 DFQATT, CDR2 SNEGSKA (reference sequence). The CDR3 protein is CSATRTGGSTDTQYF. The DNA for the CDR3 is TGCAGTGCTACCAGGACAGGGGGAAGCACAGATACGCAGTATTTT.

This clonotype was found many times. The CDR3 coding sequence is TGTGCCAGCAGCTTACCCGGGTTCACAGATACGCAGTATTTT. Translation: CASSLPGFTDTQYF. This sequence joins TRBV5-6 and TRBJ2-3; D is ambiguous. Per the germline V gene, CDR1 is SGHDT and CDR2 is YYEEEE. There are 14 residues in the CDR3. V was pared by 2 bases and J by 2 bases, with 9 bases between. The variable domain in full, with the rest retrieved from reference TRBV5-6 and TRBJ2-3, is DAGVTQSPTHLIKTRGQQVTLRCSPKSGHDTVSWYQQALGQGPQFIFQYYEEEERQRGNFPDRFSGHQFPNYSSELNVNALLLGDSALYLCASSLPGFTDTQYFGPGTRLTVL.

This clonotype was observed a handful of times. The V call is TRBV24-1, the J call TRBJ2-5, with D perhaps matching TRBD2 (7 bases). V lost 3 bases, J lost 4 bases, and 17 bases lay in between. This CDR3 has 16 residues. The germline V gene has CDR1 KGHDR and CDR2 SFDVKD. The CDR3 DNA follows: TGTGCCACCAGTGATCCCCTTACAGGGAGGGGAGAGACCCAGTACTTC. Translation gives CATSDPLTGRGETQYF.

The V call is TRBV11-2, the J call TRBJ2-5; perhaps TRBD1 as D (5 bases). Germline assignment: CDR1 SGHAT and CDR2 FQNNGV. The V and J ends lost 4 bases and 5 bases respectively, with 11 bases between them. This CDR3 comprises 13 residues. The CDR3 is CASSYLGRETQYF. CDR3 nucleotide sequence: TGTGCCAGCAGCTACCTGGGGCGCGAGACCCAGTACTTC.

This chain joins TRBV4-1 and TRBJ2-4, with 9 nucleotides matching TRBD2. This CDR3 comprises 20 residues. V lost 3 bases and J lost 0; bases outside the gene matches: 15. Germline V gene data show CDR1 as MGHRA and CDR2 as YSYEKL. The CDR3 nucleotides are TGCGCCAGCAGCCAGGAAACGCGGGGGGGAGGACTTCTAGCCAAAAACATTCAGTACTTC. Encoded protein: CASSQETRGGGLLAKNIQYF.

The chain combines TRBV5-4 with TRBJ2-1; TRBD2 matches 13 bases. V was pared by 0 bases and J by 7 bases, with 13 bases of the junction left unmatched. Per germline, CDR1 SGHNT and CDR2 YYREEE (reference sequence). The CDR3 spans 19 residues. The chain's CDR3 is CASSLAKELAGGGANEQFF. The CDR3 DNA reads as TGTGCCAGCAGCTTGGCCAAGGAACTAGCGGGAGGGGGGGCTAATGAGCAGTTCTTC.

This chain connects TRBV20-1 to TRBJ1-6; a possible D gene is TRBD1 (5 bases). The germline gives CDR1 DFQATT, CDR2 SNEGSKA (reference sequence). The length of the CDR3 is 18 residues. Trimming left V 1 base short and J 1 base short, with 17 bases between. CDR3 nucleotides: TGCAGTGCTAGAGGGTTAGACGGGCGGGGGTCCTATAATTCACCCCTCCACTTT. It encodes CSARGLDGRGSYNSPLHF.

This clonotype appeared a few times. The chain uses TRBV4-1 and TRBJ2-2; D ambiguous. The germline CDR1 and CDR2 sequences are MGHRA and YSYEKL. The length of the CDR3 is 17 residues. V shed 0 bases and J shed 4 bases, with 15 bases lying between them. The CDR3 region is CASSQETIVIGTGELFF. CDR3 DNA sequence: TGCGCCAGCAGCCAAGAGACGATCGTAATTGGCACCGGGGAGCTGTTTTTT.

This clonotype was counted a few times. The rearrangement uses TRBV28 and TRBJ1-5; TRBD1 matches 7 bases. There are 14 residues in the CDR3. Per germline, CDR1 MDHEN and CDR2 SYDVKM. The V segment lost 7 bases and the J segment 7 bases; nucleotides outside the gene matches: 10. The CDR3 protein is CASTLDRLVQPQHF. The CDR3 region has the DNA TGTGCCAGCACTTTGGACAGGTTGGTACAGCCCCAGCATTTT.

In this sample, this clonotype turned up a few times. The chain recombines TRBV7-9 with TRBJ2-1; no reliable D call. The CDR3 contains 13 residues. V was trimmed by 3 bases and J by 6 bases, leaving 9 bases between them. CDR1 and CDR2 from the germline V gene are SEHNR and FQNEAQ (reference sequence). For the CDR3, the DNA is TGTGCCAGCAGCTTTGGGCCTCTCAATGAGCAGTTCTTC. It specifies CASSFGPLNEQFF.

This clonotype was seen at least ten times. The rearrangement joins TRBV20-1 to TRBJ2-2, with 8 bases fitting TRBD2. V was pared by 6 bases and J by 7 bases, with 13 bases of the junction left unmatched. Per the germline V gene, CDR1 is DFQATT and CDR2 is SNEGSKA (reference sequence). This CDR3 region has 15 residues. In DNA form, the CDR3 reads TGCAGTGCCCGCACGGGGCTAGCGGGCTTCGGGGAGCTGTTTTTT. It translates to CSARTGLAGFGELFF.

This clonotype was seen many times. The V and J genes are TRBV10-3 and TRBJ1-6; 10 bases line up with TRBD1. The CDR3 has 16 residues. V shed 4 bases and J 7 bases; nucleotides not matched to a gene: 7. Germline CDR1 is ENHRY and CDR2 is SYGVKD. CDR3 sequence reads: CAISGTGTGENSPLHF. CDR3 coding DNA: TGTGCCATCAGTGGAACCGGGACAGGGGAGAATTCACCCCTCCACTTT.

This clonotype occurred a few times. The chain has TRBV7-6 and TRBJ2-1; D gene ambiguous. This CDR3 has 17 amino acids. The germline V and J ends were trimmed by 2 bases and 0 bases, with 14 bases remaining between them. Germline-derived CDR1 and CDR2 are SGHVS and FNYEAQ. In DNA form, the CDR3 reads TGTGCCAGCAGCTTAAGGATCCGGGCCGACTCCTACAATGAGCAGTTCTTC. This sequence encodes CASSLRIRADSYNEQFF.

This clonotype was observed many times. The chain combines TRBV5-1 with TRBJ2-7; TRBD2 aligns across 12 bases. CDR3 size: 15 residues. J lost 1 base, V lost 4 bases, and 3 bases had no gene match. CDR1 and CDR2 (germline): SGHRS, YFSETQ. The CDR3 DNA reads as TGCGCCAGCAGCACAGGACTAGCGGGATCCTACGAGCAGTACTTC. Residues: CASSTGLAGSYEQYF.

This clonotype was detected ten times or more. This CDR3 is CSVDPSGSTDTQYF. DNA of the CDR3: TGCAGCGTTGACCCCAGCGGGAGTACAGATACGCAGTATTTT. The chain couples TRBV29-1 to TRBJ2-3; 8 bases are shared with TRBD2. Trimming took 3 bases from V and 3 from J; bases not matched to a gene: 5. CDR1 and CDR2 (germline): SQVTM, ANQGSEA. This CDR3 has 14 residues.

This clonotype was seen at least ten times. This sequence joins TRBV2 and TRBJ1-2; D is possibly TRBD1 (5 bases). Germline CDR1 and CDR2: SNHLY and FYNNEI. The CDR3 runs 13 residues. V dropped 3 bases and J dropped 2 bases, with 7 bases sitting between them. DNA for the CDR3: TGTGCCAGCAGTGAGGAGGGGAACTATGGCTACACCTTC. Its protein product is CASSEEGNYGYTF.